Sequencing of this TCR beta chain was carried out in a study of shared clonotypes between healthy human individuals. Healthy HIV-negative adults with no recent acute infections or vaccinations were recruited as donors. Note on this clone: Its antigen is not known.

Study-wide results and limits: Limited genetic and exposure-history diversity came from having few donors.

Between the trimmed V and J ends, which lost 7 bases and 0 bases, there was a span of 8 bases. This CDR3 has 13 residues. CDR1 and CDR2 (germline): SGDLS, YYNGEE. Some clones are missing from TCRdb's copy, which holds only in-frame ones; the method was immunoSEQ multiplex PCR. The data contain about 460,000 clones, roughly 80% of them singletons. The origin of this receptor is a woman between 35 and 50 years old in good health. Some clones in this sample may be carry-over from other donors' samples. The J gene is TRBJ1-5, the V gene TRBV9; D gene unclear. Source material: PBMCs. CDR3 nucleotide sequence: TGTGCCAGCGGAGGGTCTAGCAATCAGCCCCAGCATTTT. Protein product: CASGGSSNQPQHF.